The 14 T cell receptor beta chains below come from one sample, sequenced in a study of blood T cell repertoires in COVID-19. Profiled with immunoSEQ multiplex PCR; TCRdb holds only in-frame clones, not every one. The table records roughly 240,000 clones, just under 90% of them present only once. Material for sequencing was PBMCs or T cells enriched from blood (not recorded which). The receptor set was obtained from a man between 50 and 59 years old who had been exposed to COVID-19.

The chain employs TRBV11-2 and TRBJ1-6, with no clear D. This CDR3 has 13 residues. The germline CDR1 and CDR2 sequences are SGHAT and FQNNGV. Trimming cost V 5 bases and J 9 bases, with 11 bases left between them. The CDR3 is CASSATTTSPLHF. The CDR3 DNA reads TGTGCCAGCAGCGCAACGACAACTTCACCCCTCCACTTT.

The V and J genes are TRBV20-1 and TRBJ2-7; perhaps TRBD1 as D (6 bases). V shed 3 bases and J shed 7 bases, with 13 bases lying between them. From germline, CDR1 is DFQATT and CDR2 SNEGSKA (reference sequence). This CDR3 spans 12 amino acids. The CDR3 bases are TGCAGTGCTAGTCCAGGGGTGCAGGAGCAGTACTTC. Residues: CSASPGVQEQYF.

The genes are TRBV7-9 and TRBJ1-2; TRBD1 matches at 10 bases. Trimming took 6 bases from V and 2 from J; bases not matched to a gene: 6. The CDR3 sequence is 15 residues long. Germline V gene lookup returns CDR1 SEHNR and CDR2 FQNEAQ (reference sequence). The CDR3 region is CASRSGQGKNYGYTF. The CDR3 DNA follows: TGTGCCAGCAGGTCGGGACAGGGGAAAAACTATGGCTACACCTTC.

The V and J genes are TRBV5-5 and TRBJ1-6; no definite D call. Trimming took off 1 base at V and 0 bases at J, with 14 bases between the two ends. CDR1 is SGHKS and CDR2 is YYEKEE in the germline V gene (reference sequence). The CDR3 contains 18 residues. CDR3 DNA sequence: TGTGCCAGCAGCTTGCAGGATCTCCAGAGCTCCTATAATTCACCCCTCCACTTT. Amino acids: CASSLQDLQSSYNSPLHF.

As for this clone: Germline and junction disagree at one end, which may indicate a read error. The CDR3 loop reads CASSLVTTGVQPQHF. For the CDR3, the DNA is TGTGCCAGCAGTTTAGTTACGACAGGGGTTCAGCCTCAGCATTTT. This chain connects TRBV28 to TRBJ1-5; TRBD1 matches 8 bases. Germline loops: CDR1 MDHEN, CDR2 SYDVKM. The CDR3 is made up of 15 amino acids.

The gene calls are TRBV28 and TRBJ2-3, with 9 bases fitting TRBD2. J lost 3 bases, V lost 6 bases, and 7 bases had no gene match. The CDR3 is made up of 15 amino acids. Germline assignment: CDR1 MDHEN and CDR2 SYDVKM. The CDR3 DNA follows: TGTGCCAGCAGAAATAGCGGGGGTGAGACAGATACGCAGTATTTT. As protein: CASRNSGGETDTQYF.

The rearrangement links TRBV7-3 to TRBJ2-2, with TRBD1 matching 8 bases. The CDR3 has 17 residues. Germline CDR1 reads SGHTA; CDR2 reads FQGTGA. V shed 5 bases, J shed 5 bases, and the junction held 13 bases outside the gene matches. The CDR3 sequence is CASSPQAGTGPTGELFF. CDR3 nucleotides: TGTGCCAGCAGCCCCCAGGCCGGGACAGGACCGACCGGGGAGCTGTTTTTT.

The DNA of the CDR3 is TGTGCCACCAGCAGAGGGTCTAGGACAGGCTATGGCTACACCTTC. Encoded protein: CATSRGSRTGYGYTF. This chain connects TRBV15 to TRBJ1-2; TRBD1 matches at 7 bases. V was clipped by 1 base and J by 4 bases; unmatched bases: 6. This CDR3 has 15 residues. Germline V gives CDR1 LNHNV, CDR2 YYDKDF (reference sequence). Combining the CDR3 with reference TRBV15 and TRBJ1-2 gives the whole variable domain DAMVIQNPRYQVTQFGKPVTLSCSQTLNHNVMYWYQQKSSQAPKLLFHYYDKDFNNEADTPDNFQSRRPNTSFCFLDIRSPGLGDTAMYLCATSRGSRTGYGYTFGSGTRLTVV.

The CDR3 bases are TGCAGCGTCCAACAGGGTTCGAATTCACCCCTCCACTTT. This gives the protein CSVQQGSNSPLHF. J is TRBJ1-6 and V is TRBV29-1; tentatively, D is TRBD1 (6 bases). V was shortened by 6 bases and J by 7 bases, with 13 bases between the two germline ends. The CDR3 length is 13 residues. Germline V gene data show CDR1 as SQVTM and CDR2 as ANQGSEA.

The genes are TRBV28 and TRBJ1-1; D is perhaps TRBD1 (6 bases). This CDR3 contains 14 residues. V was shortened by 3 bases and J by 7 bases, with 15 bases between the two germline ends. CDR1 MDHEN and CDR2 SYDVKM come from the germline V gene. The CDR3 DNA reads TGTGCCAGCAGTTTCCTTCAGGGGTTTGATGAAGCTTTCTTT. Residues: CASSFLQGFDEAFF.

This chain uses TRBV24-1 with TRBJ1-2; 9 bases match TRBD1. CDR1 and CDR2 from the germline V gene are KGHDR and SFDVKD. This CDR3 region has 17 residues. V shed 6 bases, J shed 8 bases, and the junction held 18 bases outside the gene matches. CDR3 bases: TGTGCCACCAGTATTGGAGTTGCACAGGGGGCTTCGAGGGGCTACACCTTC. Amino acid sequence: CATSIGVAQGASRGYTF.

The V gene is TRBV7-2, the J gene TRBJ2-3, with 8 bases identical to TRBD1. V trimming: 1 base; J trimming: 2 bases; junction bases outside the gene matches: 8. Germline V gene data show CDR1 as SGHTA and CDR2 as FQGNSA. The CDR3 runs to 17 residues. The CDR3 protein is CASSLVGQGMPTDTQYF. CDR3 DNA: TGTGCCAGCAGCTTAGTAGGACAGGGTATGCCCACAGATACGCAGTATTTT.

This sequence joins TRBV2 and TRBJ2-7; D is undetermined. V lost 7 bases to trimming and J lost 2 bases, with 18 bases between them. Per germline, CDR1 SNHLY and CDR2 FYNNEI. The CDR3 sequence is 15 residues long. CDR3 amino acids: CASTPSLSDTYEQYV. DNA for the CDR3: TGTGCCAGCACCCCTTCTCTAAGCGATACCTACGAGCAGTACGTC.

The chain uses TRBV7-9 and TRBJ1-4; unclear D gene. Germline loops: CDR1 SEHNR, CDR2 FQNEAQ (reference sequence). This CDR3 has 14 amino acids. Trimming removed 7 bases from V and 7 bases from J, with 16 bases in between. The CDR3, as DNA: TGTGCCAGCACCCGGGGTGGGTGGGGTGAAAAACTGTTTTTT. It is translated as CASTRGGWGEKLFF.